The rows below give T cell receptor beta chains drawn from one sample of a study of blood T cell repertoires in COVID-19. Here immunoSEQ multiplex PCR was the method, and the copy in TCRdb shows in-frame clones only, minus some. The sample has 200,000 to 250,000 clones, roughly 90% seen once. Material for sequencing was PBMCs or T cells enriched from blood (not recorded which). Source of these receptors: a man aged 18 to 29 with acute COVID-19. CDR3s include the opening cysteine and the closing phenylalanine or tryptophan. The order of the fields is V gene, J gene, CDR3 length, CDR3 protein.

v_gene: TRBV5-4; j_gene: TRBJ2-7; len: 14; CDR3aa: CASSPGGRLYEQYF
v_gene: TRBV4-1; j_gene: TRBJ2-7; len: 15; CDR3aa: CASSQDSTGVYEQYF
v_gene: TRBV5-4; j_gene: TRBJ2-3; len: 16; CDR3aa: CASSFTQRGSTDTQYF
v_gene: TRBV11-3; j_gene: TRBJ2-1; len: 15; CDR3aa: CASSDSGMGVNEQFF
v_gene: TRBV10-2; j_gene: TRBJ2-3; len: 14; CDR3aa: CASSTGTRPDTQYF
v_gene: TRBV19; j_gene: TRBJ2-7; len: 12; CDR3aa: CASSPGTSGQYF
v_gene: TRBV7-9; j_gene: TRBJ2-5; len: 16; CDR3aa: CASSLRLSSSQETQYF
v_gene: TRBV12-5; j_gene: TRBJ2-1; len: 17; CDR3aa: CASGLVLTSGGRSEQFF
v_gene: TRBV6-4; j_gene: TRBJ2-3; len: 20; CDR3aa: CASAPTGTSGVPTPTDTQYF
v_gene: TRBV4-2; j_gene: TRBJ2-1; len: 16; CDR3aa: CASSQGDYLSDNEQFF
v_gene: TRBV7-3; j_gene: TRBJ2-1; len: 15; CDR3aa: CASSAGISSYNEQFF
v_gene: TRBV6-5; j_gene: TRBJ2-7; len: 15; CDR3aa: CASTRDGGLSYEQYF
v_gene: TRBV28; j_gene: TRBJ1-3; len: 14; CDR3aa: CASSIGTGPLGIYF
v_gene: TRBV18; j_gene: TRBJ1-5; len: 8; CDR3aa: CASSEGTF
v_gene: TRBV5-1; j_gene: TRBJ2-2; len: 17; CDR3aa: CASSFPAGDLNTGELFF
v_gene: TRBV11-2; j_gene: TRBJ1-2; len: 14; CDR3aa: CASSLDGPGGGYTF
v_gene: TRBV5-5; j_gene: TRBJ2-4; len: 17; CDR3aa: CASSLRLGTSAPNIQYF
v_gene: TRBV19; j_gene: TRBJ1-1; len: 13; CDR3aa: CASSISVGTEAFF
v_gene: TRBV5-5; j_gene: TRBJ2-2; len: 15; CDR3aa: CASSLVSGEGGELFF
v_gene: TRBV24-1; j_gene: TRBJ2-2; len: 17; CDR3aa: CATSDLDRGAFDGELFF
v_gene: TRBV7-3; j_gene: TRBJ2-1; len: 14; CDR3aa: CASSSGTSGNEQFF
v_gene: TRBV7-9; j_gene: TRBJ2-5; len: 14; CDR3aa: CASTVPLGLETQYF
v_gene: TRBV19; j_gene: TRBJ2-5; len: 14; CDR3aa: CASNAGGVVGTQYF
v_gene: TRBV6-1; j_gene: TRBJ1-2; len: 14; CDR3aa: CASSEVGQGAGYTF
v_gene: TRBV4-1; j_gene: TRBJ2-3; len: 14; CDR3aa: CASSPLGGTDTQYF
v_gene: TRBV28; j_gene: TRBJ2-1; len: 13; CDR3aa: CASSGGRYNEQFF
v_gene: TRBV7-9; j_gene: TRBJ1-2; len: 14; CDR3aa: CASSLYGRGHGYTF
v_gene: TRBV7-2; j_gene: TRBJ2-2; len: 15; CDR3aa: CASSASAGVPGELFF
v_gene: TRBV28; j_gene: TRBJ2-3; len: 16; CDR3aa: CASGVRGSQHTDTQYF
v_gene: TRBV10-3; j_gene: TRBJ1-2; len: 14; CDR3aa: CAISEKTGNYGYTF
v_gene: TRBV4-3; j_gene: TRBJ2-7; len: 14; CDR3aa: CASSQGVRQGEQYF
v_gene: TRBV28; j_gene: TRBJ2-1; len: 16; CDR3aa: CASSPHGTGDYYEQFF
v_gene: TRBV19; j_gene: TRBJ2-5; len: 15; CDR3aa: CASSPGTARRETQYF
v_gene: TRBV30; j_gene: TRBJ1-5; len: 14; CDR3aa: CAWSAPGGYQPQHF
v_gene: TRBV24-1; j_gene: TRBJ2-3; len: 17; CDR3aa: CATSDIRVAGALDTQYF